This T cell receptor beta chain was captured by sequencing in a study of regulatory T cells in long-lasting Graves disease. Overall study findings and caveats: With persistent disease, TRBV28, TRBJ1-2 and TRBJ2-5 were the favored segments. Newly diagnosed Graves' patients exceeded persistent ones in TCR diversity. Persistent patients shared more public clonotypes (roughly 3,000) than newly diagnosed patients (approximately 1,000).

In this sample, this clonotype turned up many times. The antigen remains unidentified. The time point was: newly diagnosed GD, antithyroid drugs for less than 3 months. Researchers made the TCR library from RNA that was extracted from PBMCs. Construction of the TCR beta libraries employed iRepertoire HTBI primers in conjunction with Arm-PCR of CDR3 regions. TCRdb ran MiXCR on the multiplex PCR reads and lists one entry per CDR3 protein. The sample consists of 200,000 to 300,000 distinct CDR3 sequences, 20% of them appearing once. The ends lost 4 bases at V and 7 bases at J; junction bases unmatched: 9. Germline lookup yields CDR1 SGHDN and CDR2 FVKESK. This CDR3 spans 15 amino acids.

The sequenced sample was peripheral blood mononuclear cells (PBMCs), obtained at new diagnosis, from a patient treated with antithyroid drugs. The chain employs TRBV14 and TRBJ1-4, with TRBD1 matching over 7 bases. The sequence was collected from a female donor with Graves disease. CDR3 in amino acids: CASSLRTGRSEKLFF. In DNA form, the CDR3 reads TGTGCCAGCAGCCTGAGGACAGGAAGGAGTGAAAAACTGTTTTTT.